Below are 24 T cell receptor beta chains sequenced from a single sample in a study of cytomegalovirus exposure and HLA in healthy donors. PCR amplification relied on 60 Vbeta primers (plus 13 Jbeta primers). The protocol was immunoSEQ multiplex PCR, while the TCRdb copy is restricted to in-frame clones and leaves out a portion. The table shows 120,000 or so clones, with over 65% occurring only once. Sequencing was carried out using PBMCs. These receptors all stem from a man in his forties in good health and CMV-seropositive.

The rearrangement uses TRBV11-3 and TRBJ2-1, with 7 bases aligning to TRBD2. V lost 1 base to trimming and J lost 3 bases; unmatched junction nucleotides: 3. Germline-derived CDR1 and CDR2 are SGHNT and YENEEA. The CDR3 loop spans 15 amino acids. DNA for the CDR3: TGTGCCAGCAGCTTAGGGAGCGGGGACTACAATGAGCAGTTCTTC. Protein sequence: CASSLGSGDYNEQFF.

This clone turned up a few times. The genes are TRBV2 and TRBJ2-5; TRBD2 might be the D (5 bases). Trimming removed 4 bases at V and 11 bases at J, with 14 bases between. The CDR3 spans 12 residues. From germline, CDR1 is SNHLY and CDR2 FYNNEI. CDR3 protein: CASSAERSGQYF. The CDR3, as DNA: TGTGCCAGCAGTGCGGAAAGATCGGGACAGTACTTC. The full variable domain, in which reference TRBV2 and TRBJ2-5 provide the parts outside the CDR3, is EPEVTQTPSHQVTQMGQEVILRCVPISNHLYFYWYRQILGQKVEFLVSFYNNEISEKSEIFDDQFSVERPDGSNFTLKIRSTKLEDSAMYFCASSAERSGQYFGPGTRLLVL.

The V and J genes are TRBV5-6 and TRBJ1-1, with D perhaps TRBD1 (5 bases). V shed 1 base and J shed 7 bases, with 8 bases lying between them. This CDR3 is built from 12 residues. Germline loops: CDR1 SGHDT, CDR2 YYEEEE. The CDR3 reads CASSLTRVEAFF. CDR3 nucleotides: TGTGCCAGCAGCTTGACCAGGGTTGAAGCTTTCTTT.

The rearrangement links TRBV5-1 to TRBJ2-7; possibly TRBD1 for D (5 bases). V was trimmed by 2 bases and J by 6 bases, leaving 9 bases between them. This CDR3 contains 12 residues. CDR1 is SGHRS and CDR2 is YFSETQ in the germline V gene. The CDR3 DNA reads as TGCGCCAGCAGCTTTCAGGGCGGCGAGCAGTACTTC. Translation: CASSFQGGEQYF.

The rearrangement links TRBV27 to TRBJ1-6, with D hard to call. This CDR3 has 15 amino acids. With 2 bases removed from V and 9 bases from J, the gap between germline ends came to 14 bases. The germline V gene has CDR1 MNHEY and CDR2 SMNVEV (reference sequence). This CDR3 is CASSLRGRSPSPLHF. CDR3 bases: TGTGCCAGCAGTTTACGAGGGCGGTCTCCTTCACCCCTCCACTTT.

The chain has TRBV6-6 and TRBJ2-7, with D possibly TRBD2 on 6 matching bases. This CDR3 spans 12 amino acids. The V and J ends lost 2 bases and 4 bases respectively, with 6 bases between them. CDR1 and CDR2 (germline): MNHNY, SVGAGI (reference sequence). In DNA form, the CDR3 reads TGTGCCAGCAGTTACGCGGGATACGAGCAGTACTTC. It is translated as CASSYAGYEQYF.

This clone was found once. The genes are TRBV7-6 and TRBJ2-1; TRBD1 might be the D (5 bases). Trimming stripped 5 bases from V and 6 bases from J, with 8 bases between. Germline lookup yields CDR1 SGHVS and CDR2 FNYEAQ. CDR3 size: 12 residues. The CDR3 sequence: CASSRDSNEQFF. For the CDR3, the DNA is TGTGCCAGCAGCCGCGACAGCAATGAGCAGTTCTTC.

V gene TRBV7-9 combines with J gene TRBJ1-1, with D maybe TRBD1 (6 bases). Trimming stripped 7 bases from V and 5 bases from J, with 17 bases between. Germline-derived CDR1 and CDR2 are SEHNR and FQNEAQ (reference sequence). The CDR3 totals 14 residues. The CDR3 bases are TGTGCCAGCACAGATAGGGGGTCGGGAACTGAAGCTTTCTTT. Protein sequence: CASTDRGSGTEAFF.

Remarks on this clone: This specimen includes other DNA sequences encoding the same CDR3. The V call is TRBV18, the J call TRBJ2-3; 10 nucleotides line up with TRBD2. Germline trimming cut 2 bases from V and 4 bases from J; bases unmatched to any gene: 3. CDR1 is KGHSH, CDR2 LQKENI, per germline. The CDR3 consists of 15 residues. CDR3 in DNA: TGTGCCAGCTCACCAGGGCTAGCGGGAGCAGATACGCAGTATTTT. Translating it yields CASSPGLAGADTQYF. Full variable domain (rest looked up from reference TRBV18 and TRBJ2-3): NAGVMQNPRHLVRRRGQEARLRCSPMKGHSHVYWYRQLPEEGLKFMVYLQKENIIDESGMPKERFSAEFPKEGPSILRIQQVVRGDSAAYFCASSPGLAGADTQYFGPGTRLTVL.

The chain combines TRBV12-5 with TRBJ2-5; 8 nucleotides agree with TRBD1. The DNA matches TRBJ2-7 better at its end, which makes the J call doubtful. CDR1 and CDR2 from the germline V gene are LGHNT and FRNRAP. This CDR3 is 14 amino acids long. The CDR3 DNA follows: TGTGCTAGTGGGCTGCAACTTGGACAGGGCGAGCAGTACTTC. Translating it yields CASGLQLGQGEQYF.

CDR3 sequence: CASSFGDRDQNIQYF. Written as DNA, the CDR3 is TGTGCCAGCAGCTTCGGGGACAGGGACCAAAACATTCAGTACTTC. The V gene is TRBV5-4, the J gene TRBJ2-4, with 9 bases identical to TRBD1. V gave up 2 bases and J gave up 5 bases; unmatched junction bases: 5. Germline values: CDR1 SGHNT, CDR2 YYREEE (reference sequence). CDR3 size: 15 residues.

This chain joins TRBV6-1 and TRBJ1-2; 8 bases line up with TRBD1. The V gene end was trimmed by 4 bases and the J gene end by 5 bases; junction bases not matched to a gene: 3. This CDR3 is built from 13 residues. Per germline, CDR1 MNHNS and CDR2 SASEGT. CDR3 loop: CASSAGQGYGYTF. For the CDR3, the DNA is TGTGCCAGCAGTGCCGGACAGGGTTATGGCTACACCTTC.

The V gene is TRBV6-5, the J gene TRBJ1-1; TRBD1 matches 7 bases. CDR3 length: 16 amino acids. Germline lookup yields CDR1 MNHEY and CDR2 SVGAGI. V trimming: 0 bases; J trimming: 1 base; junction bases outside the gene matches: 5. The CDR3 sequence is CASSYSGGDRNTEAFF. Written as DNA, the CDR3 is TGTGCCAGCAGTTACTCAGGGGGCGATCGGAACACTGAAGCTTTCTTT.

The V gene is TRBV9, the J gene TRBJ2-1; TRBD2 might be the D (7 bases). With 4 bases removed from V and 9 bases from J, the gap between germline ends came to 23 bases. This CDR3 comprises 16 residues. Germline CDR1 and CDR2: SGDLS and YYNGEE. In nucleotides, the CDR3 is TGTGCCAGCAGCCGAACCTATCGGGGGGCGCAGAGTGAGCAGTTCTTC. As protein: CASSRTYRGAQSEQFF.

The V call is TRBV5-6, the J call TRBJ2-7; D might be TRBD1 (6 bases). The germline gives CDR1 SGHDT, CDR2 YYEEEE. The CDR3 contains 15 residues. The V end lost 3 bases, the J end lost 3 bases, and 16 bases lay between the germline ends. This CDR3 reads CASSSYRDISYEQYF. CDR3 coding DNA: TGTGCCAGCAGCTCCTACCGGGACATAAGCTACGAGCAGTACTTC.

This clone has only a few counts. This chain joins TRBV6-4 and TRBJ2-3; D may be TRBD2 (5 bases). The CDR3 totals 12 residues. Germline CDR1 MRHNA, CDR2 SNTAGT. Trimming removed 4 bases from V and 8 bases from J, with 10 bases in between. In DNA, the CDR3 is TGTGCCAGCAGTGCCCCCGAGGGTACGCAGTATTTT. It yields the protein CASSAPEGTQYF.

This clone was seen only once. The chain links TRBV7-9 to TRBJ1-1; the D gene is possibly TRBD1 (5 bases). The V gene lost 11 bases and the J gene lost 5 bases, with 18 bases spanning the gap. The CDR3 totals 13 residues. Looked up from germline, CDR1 is SEHNR and CDR2 is FQNEAQ (reference sequence). CDR3 nucleotides: TGTGCCGTAGACCTAAACGCAGGGACTGAAGCTTTCTTT. Encoded protein: CAVDLNAGTEAFF. Based on the CDR3 plus reference TRBV7-9 and TRBJ1-1, the full variable domain is DTGVSQNPRHKITKRGQNVTFRCDPISEHNRLYWYRQTLGQGPEFLTYFQNEAQLEKSRLLSDRFSAERPKGSFSTLEIQRTEQGDSAMYLCAVDLNAGTEAFFGQGTRLTVV.

The V call is TRBV6-4, the J call TRBJ1-2, with TRBD1 identical over 9 bases. The CDR3 loop spans 18 amino acids. CDR1 and CDR2 from the germline V gene are MRHNA and SNTAGT. Trimming took 3 bases from V and 3 from J; bases not matched to a gene: 14. CDR3 nucleotide sequence: TGTGCCAGCAGTGAGTTTTATAAGGGACAGGGAATCGACTATGGCTACACCTTC. Its protein is CASSEFYKGQGIDYGYTF.

This clone was seen only a few times. V gene TRBV10-3 combines with J gene TRBJ1-2, with a weak D call TRBD1 (5 bases). There are 13 residues in the CDR3. Trimming shortened V by 9 bases and J by 4 bases, and 15 bases separated the two germline ends. The germline V gene encodes CDR1 ENHRY and CDR2 SYGVKD. CDR3 nucleotide sequence: TGTGCCATTAGGCCCGGGGGACCCTATGGCTACACCTTC. This codes for CAIRPGGPYGYTF.

Regarding this clone: The junction departs from germline at one end; a sequencing error may be responsible. The genes are TRBV28 and TRBJ2-1; no firm D call. The CDR3 extends over 11 amino acids. Germline CDR1 is MDHEN and CDR2 is SYDVKM. CDR3 residues: CASNSHNEQFF. The DNA of the CDR3 is TGTGCCAGCAACTCCCACAATGAGCAGTTCTTC.

This clone turned up a few times. The same CDR3 can be traced to other DNA sequences in this sample. V gene TRBV5-1 combines with J gene TRBJ1-1; 7 bases agree with TRBD1. Losses at the gene ends were 3 bases for V and 1 base for J; bases not matched to a gene: 3. The CDR3 is made up of 14 amino acids. Per germline, CDR1 SGHRS and CDR2 YFSETQ. The CDR3 DNA follows: TGCGCCAGCAGCTCGACAGGGTGGAACACTGAAGCTTTCTTT. Its translation is CASSSTGWNTEAFF.

Only a few counts were recorded for this clone. The chain carries TRBV19 and TRBJ1-5, with 7 positions matching TRBD1. The CDR3 contains 14 residues. The V segment lost 6 bases and the J segment 6 bases; nucleotides outside the gene matches: 8. The germline CDR1 and CDR2 sequences are LNHDA and SQIVND (reference sequence). The DNA of the CDR3 is TGTGCCAGTAGCCGAGGACAGGTCGGTCAGCCCCAGCATTTT. Encoded protein: CASSRGQVGQPQHF.

This sequence joins TRBV9 and TRBJ2-2, with 16 positions matching TRBD2. There are 17 residues in the CDR3. V lost 2 bases to trimming and J lost 5 bases; unmatched junction nucleotides: 3. Per the germline V gene, CDR1 is SGDLS and CDR2 is YYNGEE. CDR3 loop: CASSVGLAGGPTGELFF. The DNA of the CDR3 is TGTGCCAGCAGCGTGGGACTAGCGGGAGGGCCTACCGGGGAGCTGTTTTTT.

This CDR3 is CASSDPGWEQYF. The DNA of the CDR3 is TGTGCCAGCAGTGATCCAGGGTGGGAGCAGTACTTC. J is TRBJ2-7 and V is TRBV2; perhaps TRBD1 as D (5 bases). The germline V gene has CDR1 SNHLY and CDR2 FYNNEI. Deletions cut 3 bases from V and 7 bases from J, with 10 bases between. The CDR3 sequence is 12 residues long. Complete variable domain (other parts from reference TRBV2 and TRBJ2-7): EPEVTQTPSHQVTQMGQEVILRCVPISNHLYFYWYRQILGQKVEFLVSFYNNEISEKSEIFDDQFSVERPDGSNFTLKIRSTKLEDSAMYFCASSDPGWEQYFGPGTRLTVT.